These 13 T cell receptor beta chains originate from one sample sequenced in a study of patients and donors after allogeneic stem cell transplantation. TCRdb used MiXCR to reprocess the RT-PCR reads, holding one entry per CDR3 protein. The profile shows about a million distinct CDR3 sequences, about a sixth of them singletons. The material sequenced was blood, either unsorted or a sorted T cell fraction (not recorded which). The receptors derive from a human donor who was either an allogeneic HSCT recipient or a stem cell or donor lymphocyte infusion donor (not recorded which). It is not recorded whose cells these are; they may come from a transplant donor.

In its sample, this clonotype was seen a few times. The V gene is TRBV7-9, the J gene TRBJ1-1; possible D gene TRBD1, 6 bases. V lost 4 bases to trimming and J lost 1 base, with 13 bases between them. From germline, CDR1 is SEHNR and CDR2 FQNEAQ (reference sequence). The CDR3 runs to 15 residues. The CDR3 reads CASSWGARQNTEAFF. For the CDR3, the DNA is TGTGCCAGCAGCTGGGGGGCCAGGCAGAACACTGAAGCTTTCTTT.

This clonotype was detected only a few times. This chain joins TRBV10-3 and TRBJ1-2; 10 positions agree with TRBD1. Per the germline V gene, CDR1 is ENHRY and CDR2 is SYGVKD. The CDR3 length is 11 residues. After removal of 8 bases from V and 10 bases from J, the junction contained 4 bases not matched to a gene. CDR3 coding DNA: TGTGCCATCTGGGACAGGGGAGACTACACCTTC. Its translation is CAIWDRGDYTF.

CDR3 nucleotide sequence: TGTGCCAGCAGCTCGGGGTCGGGTGCTTATGGCTACACCTTC. Its protein is CASSSGSGAYGYTF. The chain is built from TRBV7-2 and TRBJ1-2; D unclear. Trimming left V 4 bases short and J 5 bases short, with 14 bases between. The length of the CDR3 is 14 residues. Germline loops: CDR1 SGHTA, CDR2 FQGNSA. Full variable domain (outside the CDR3, taken from reference TRBV7-2 and TRBJ1-2): GAGVSQSPSNKVTEKGKDVELRCDPISGHTALYWYRQSLGQGLEFLIYFQGNSAPDKSGLPSDRFSAERTGGSVSTLTIQRTQQEDSAVYLCASSSGSGAYGYTFGSGTRLTVV.

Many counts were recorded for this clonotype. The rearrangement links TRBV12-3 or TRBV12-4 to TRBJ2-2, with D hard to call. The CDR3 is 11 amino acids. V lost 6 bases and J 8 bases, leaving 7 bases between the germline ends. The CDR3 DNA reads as TGTGCCAGCAGCGTCCCGGGGGAGCTGTTTTTT. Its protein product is CASSVPGELFF.

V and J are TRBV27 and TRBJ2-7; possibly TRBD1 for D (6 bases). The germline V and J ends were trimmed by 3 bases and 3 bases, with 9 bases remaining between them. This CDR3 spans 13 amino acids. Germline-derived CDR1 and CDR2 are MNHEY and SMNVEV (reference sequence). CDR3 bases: TGTGCCAGCAGTTTGAGGACAGACTACGAGCAGTACTTC. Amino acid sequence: CASSLRTDYEQYF.

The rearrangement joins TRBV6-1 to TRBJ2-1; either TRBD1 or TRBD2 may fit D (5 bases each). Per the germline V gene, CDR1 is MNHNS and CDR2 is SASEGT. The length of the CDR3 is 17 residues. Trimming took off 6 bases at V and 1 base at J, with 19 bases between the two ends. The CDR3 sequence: CASRGPRTGRSYNEQFF. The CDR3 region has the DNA TGTGCCAGCAGAGGCCCTCGGACGGGGCGTTCCTACAATGAGCAGTTCTTC.

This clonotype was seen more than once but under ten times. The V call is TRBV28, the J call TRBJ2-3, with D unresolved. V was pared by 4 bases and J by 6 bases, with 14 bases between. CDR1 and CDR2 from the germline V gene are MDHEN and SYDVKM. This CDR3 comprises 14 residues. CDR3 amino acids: CASSYGPRRDTQYF. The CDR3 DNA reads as TGTGCCAGCAGTTACGGTCCGAGACGGGATACGCAGTATTTT.

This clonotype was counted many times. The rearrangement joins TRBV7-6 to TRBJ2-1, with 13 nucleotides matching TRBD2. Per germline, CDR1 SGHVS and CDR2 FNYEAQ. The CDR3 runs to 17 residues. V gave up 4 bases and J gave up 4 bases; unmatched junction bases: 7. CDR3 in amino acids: CASSSRTSGRNYNEQFF. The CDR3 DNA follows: TGTGCCAGCAGCTCTCGGACTAGCGGGAGAAATTACAATGAGCAGTTCTTC.

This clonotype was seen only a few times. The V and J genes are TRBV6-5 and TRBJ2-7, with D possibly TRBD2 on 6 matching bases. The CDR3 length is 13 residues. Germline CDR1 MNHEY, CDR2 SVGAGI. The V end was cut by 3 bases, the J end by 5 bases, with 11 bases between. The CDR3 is CASSYVGRNEQYF. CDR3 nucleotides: TGTGCCAGCAGTTATGTGGGGAGGAACGAGCAGTACTTC.

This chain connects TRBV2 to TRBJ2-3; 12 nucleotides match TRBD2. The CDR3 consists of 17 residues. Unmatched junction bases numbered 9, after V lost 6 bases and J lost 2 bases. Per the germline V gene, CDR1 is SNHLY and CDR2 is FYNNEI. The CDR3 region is CASRLRLAGDITDTQYF. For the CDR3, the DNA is TGTGCCAGCAGACTCAGACTAGCGGGGGACATCACAGATACGCAGTATTTT.

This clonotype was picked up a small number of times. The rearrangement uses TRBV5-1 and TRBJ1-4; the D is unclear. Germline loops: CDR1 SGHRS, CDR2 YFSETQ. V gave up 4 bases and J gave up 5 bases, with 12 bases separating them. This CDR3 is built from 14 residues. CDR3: CASSKITRNEKLFF. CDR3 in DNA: TGCGCCAGCAGCAAGATTACGAGAAATGAAAAACTGTTTTTT.

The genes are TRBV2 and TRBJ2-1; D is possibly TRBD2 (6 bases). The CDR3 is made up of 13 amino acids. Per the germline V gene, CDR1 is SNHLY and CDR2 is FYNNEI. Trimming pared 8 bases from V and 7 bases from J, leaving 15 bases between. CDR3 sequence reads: CASETSTGNEQFF. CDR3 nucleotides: TGTGCCAGCGAGACTAGTACGGGGAATGAGCAGTTCTTC.

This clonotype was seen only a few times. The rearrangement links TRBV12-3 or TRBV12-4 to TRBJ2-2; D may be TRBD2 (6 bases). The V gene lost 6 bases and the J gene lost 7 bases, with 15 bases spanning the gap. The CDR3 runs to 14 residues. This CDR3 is CASSPLAFGGELFF. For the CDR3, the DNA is TGTGCCAGCAGCCCTCTAGCGTTTGGCGGGGAGCTGTTTTTT.